This passage covers 5 T cell receptor beta chains from one sample sequenced in a study of ipilimumab plus nivolumab after autologous stem cell transplantation. Libraries were prepared by immunoSEQ multiplex PCR; TCRdb keeps only in-frame clonotypes and omits some of them. The sample shows roughly 86,000 clones, 83% of them seen only once. The specimen was PBMCs, collected in a trial of ipilimumab plus nivolumab as post-transplant consolidation. The receptors were sampled from a male donor with diffuse large B-cell lymphoma.

The gene calls are TRBV6-5 and TRBJ2-1, with 9 nucleotides matching TRBD2. The CDR3 contains 14 residues. With V trimmed by 6 bases and J by 4 bases, 4 bases remained unmatched. Germline V gene sequence: CDR1 MNHEY, CDR2 SVGAGI. CDR3 residues: CASSPSGDYNEQFF. CDR3 bases: TGTGCCAGCAGCCCTAGCGGGGATTACAATGAGCAGTTCTTC.

This rearrangement joins TRBV5-1 to TRBJ1-6; D not resolved. From germline, CDR1 is SGHRS and CDR2 YFSETQ. V shed 0 bases and J shed 6 bases, with 10 bases lying between them. This CDR3 is 15 amino acids long. This CDR3 is CASSLVAGSNSPLHF. CDR3 bases: TGCGCCAGCAGCTTGGTGGCCGGATCTAATTCACCCCTCCACTTT.

As concerns this clone: One end of the junction varies from germline; a read error may be responsible. The chain uses TRBV6-1 and TRBJ1-1; maybe TRBD1 (5 bases). This CDR3 is 14 amino acids long. Germline CDR1 MNHNS, CDR2 SASEGT. The CDR3: CATSDNGGVTEAFF. In DNA, the CDR3 is TGTGCCACCAGTGATAATGGGGGTGTAACTGAAGCTTTCTTT.

This chain joins TRBV4-1 and TRBJ2-1; TRBD2 aligns across 9 bases. V trimming: 0 bases; J trimming: 8 bases; junction bases outside the gene matches: 8. The germline CDR1 and CDR2 sequences are MGHRA and YSYEKL. This CDR3 has 16 amino acids. CDR3 DNA: TGCGCCAGCAGCCAAGATTGGCGGGGGGGCCTGGATGAGCAGTTCTTC. It translates to CASSQDWRGGLDEQFF.

The chain employs TRBV18 and TRBJ1-1; D remains unclear. Germline-derived CDR1 and CDR2 are KGHSH and LQKENI. The CDR3 is 15 residues long. Trimming shortened V by 3 bases and J by 2 bases, and 13 bases separated the two germline ends. CDR3 amino acids: CASSPSARTNTEAFF. The CDR3 region has the DNA TGTGCCAGCTCACCGTCCGCCAGGACCAACACTGAAGCTTTCTTT.